Listed here are 16 T cell receptor beta chains from one sample, sequenced in a study of vaccination effects on CD4 cells after COVID-19. Sequencing was performed with immunoSEQ multiplex PCR; in TCRdb, only in-frame clones are kept and a portion is missing. This table has tens of thousands of clones, 65% to 70% appearing once. Subsequent to about 10 days of culture, CD4+ T cells were isolated. The antigens of these receptors remain unknown. The sequenced sample was CD4+ T cells from PBMCs cultured without peptide, obtained before COVID-19 vaccination. The receptors derive from a human donor who received a COVID-19 vaccine.

This chain joins TRBV18 and TRBJ1-4; D is unresolved. Germline CDR1 and CDR2: KGHSH and LQKENI. Between the trimmed V and J ends, which lost 2 bases and 10 bases, there was a span of 8 bases. CDR3 length: 12 amino acids. The CDR3 bases are TGTGCCAGCTCACCAGATACAGCAAAACTGTTTTTT. Encoded protein: CASSPDTAKLFF.

The chain couples TRBV19 to TRBJ2-1, with 8 bases fitting TRBD1. The trim removed 3 bases at V and 0 bases at J, leaving 22 bases unmatched. Germline V gene sequence: CDR1 LNHDA, CDR2 SQIVND (reference sequence). CDR3 size: 22 residues. The CDR3 sequence: CASSIFPHSTGAHTGSYNEQFF. Here the CDR3 DNA reads TGTGCCAGTAGTATTTTCCCCCACTCGACAGGGGCGCACACGGGCTCCTACAATGAGCAGTTCTTC.

The V gene is TRBV12-3 or TRBV12-4, the J gene TRBJ1-5; a weak D match, TRBD1 (6 bases). The CDR3 is 13 amino acids. CDR3 sequence reads: CVTIGGPDRPQHF. The CDR3 region has the DNA TGTGTCACTATCGGGGGGCCGGATCGGCCCCAGCATTTT.

The chain couples TRBV6-5 to TRBJ2-4, with TRBD1 matching 8 bases. The germline CDR1 and CDR2 sequences are MNHEY and SVGAGI. This CDR3 contains 13 residues. Trimming took 7 bases from V and 8 from J; bases not matched to a gene: 7. CDR3 region: CASTPGQGDIQYF. The CDR3 region has the DNA TGTGCCAGCACCCCCGGACAGGGAGACATTCAGTACTTC.

The chain is built from TRBV11-2 and TRBJ1-2, with unresolved D. Germline CDR1 and CDR2: SGHAT and FQNNGV. Trimming took off 2 bases at V and 4 bases at J, with 8 bases between the two ends. CDR3 length equals 13 residues. The CDR3 DNA reads TGTGCCAGCAGCTTACAAACGATCTATGGCTACACCTTC. Translation: CASSLQTIYGYTF.

CDR3 residues: CASSPLGLEQGGSREKLFF. The CDR3 bases are TGCGCCAGCAGCCCCTTAGGTTTGGAGCAGGGAGGAAGTAGGGAAAAACTGTTTTTT. The gene calls are TRBV4-1 and TRBJ1-4, with D possibly matching TRBD1 (5 bases). V dropped 4 bases and J dropped 8 bases, with 29 bases sitting between them. Per the germline V gene, CDR1 is MGHRA and CDR2 is YSYEKL. There are 19 residues in the CDR3.

This clone is termed medium-sized. The chain carries TRBV2 and TRBJ2-1; unclear D gene. The V and J ends lost 4 bases and 1 base respectively, with 8 bases between them. Looked up from germline, CDR1 is SNHLY and CDR2 is FYNNEI. This CDR3 is built from 14 residues. This chain's CDR3 is CASSATRSYNEQFF. The CDR3, as DNA: TGTGCCAGCAGTGCCACCAGGTCCTACAATGAGCAGTTCTTC.

The chain is built from TRBV5-1 and TRBJ2-5; tentative D call: TRBD2 (5 bases). Deletions cut 7 bases from V and 2 bases from J, with 9 bases between. The CDR3 runs to 12 residues. Germline V gives CDR1 SGHRS, CDR2 YFSETQ. In DNA form, the CDR3 reads TGCGCCAGCCGTGCGGGTCAAGAGACCCAGTACTTC. It encodes CASRAGQETQYF.

The chain uses TRBV6-5 and TRBJ2-3; D gene uncertain. Germline values: CDR1 MNHEY, CDR2 SVGAGI. The CDR3 totals 14 residues. V was clipped by 5 bases and J by 5 bases, with 14 bases between them. The CDR3 spells CASSLRLGLDTQYF. As DNA, the CDR3 is TGTGCCAGCAGTCTACGACTTGGGTTAGATACGCAGTATTTT.

The chain recombines TRBV3-1 (or the pseudogene TRBV3-2) with TRBJ2-3, with D tentatively TRBD2 (7 bases). Germline V gene data show CDR1 as LGHDT and CDR2 as YNNKEL (reference sequence). The V and J ends lost 3 bases and 5 bases respectively, with 12 bases between them. The CDR3 totals 14 residues. The CDR3 DNA sequence: TGTGCCAGCAGCCAGAGGGGGGGCGGAGATACGCAGTATTTT. It encodes CASSQRGGGDTQYF.

The chain employs TRBV30 and TRBJ1-2; 9 bases map to TRBD1. This CDR3 has 14 amino acids. The junction had 4 bases not matched to a gene; V was cut back by 3 bases and J by 2 bases. The V gene's germline CDR1 is GTSNPN and CDR2 SVGIG (reference sequence). The DNA for the CDR3 is TGTGCCTGGAGCCTGGGACAGGGAAACTATGGCTACACCTTC. Its translation is CAWSLGQGNYGYTF.

This chain connects TRBV2 to TRBJ2-7, with TRBD1 matching over 8 bases. Germline CDR1 is SNHLY and CDR2 is FYNNEI. The V segment lost 3 bases and the J segment 6 bases; nucleotides outside the gene matches: 4. This CDR3 contains 13 residues. Here the CDR3 reads CASSEGTGTEQYF. The DNA of the CDR3 is TGTGCCAGCAGTGAGGGGACAGGAACCGAGCAGTACTTC.

This clone came up a few times. The gene calls are TRBV6-1 and TRBJ2-2; D remains ambiguous. Germline V gene data show CDR1 as MNHNS and CDR2 as SASEGT. This CDR3 contains 15 residues. The V end was cut by 3 bases, the J end by 2 bases, with 10 bases between. The CDR3 DNA reads TGTGCCAGCAGTGAGTTTGTCCCTAACACCGGGGAGCTGTTTTTT. This gives the protein CASSEFVPNTGELFF.

The chain uses TRBV5-1 and TRBJ2-1; 8 nucleotides line up with TRBD1. The CDR3 consists of 15 residues. Per germline, CDR1 SGHRS and CDR2 YFSETQ. The trim removed 2 bases at V and 5 bases at J, leaving 6 bases unmatched. CDR3 bases: TGCGCCAGCAGCTTCTCCGGGACAGGTAACAATGAGCAGTTCTTC. Its protein is CASSFSGTGNNEQFF.

The chain is built from TRBV5-1 and TRBJ2-1; D is possibly TRBD2 (6 bases). The V end was cut by 3 bases, the J end by 0 bases, with 13 bases between. CDR1 SGHRS and CDR2 YFSETQ come from the germline V gene. CDR3 length: 16 amino acids. CDR3: CASSYTVTSSYNEQFF. CDR3 nucleotides: TGCGCCAGCAGCTACACTGTGACTAGCTCCTACAATGAGCAGTTCTTC.

The J gene is TRBJ2-7, the V gene TRBV28; 10 bases line up with TRBD1. This CDR3 spans 16 amino acids. The V gene end was trimmed by 4 bases and the J gene end by 1 base; junction bases not matched to a gene: 7. The germline gives CDR1 MDHEN, CDR2 SYDVKM. The CDR3 protein is CASSYLPGQGSYEQYF. CDR3 in DNA: TGTGCCAGCAGTTACCTTCCGGGACAGGGGTCCTACGAGCAGTACTTC.